These 24 T cell receptor beta chains were sequenced from one sample in a study of T cells in tuberculosis. Sorting used thawed, overnight-rested PBMC stained with anti-CD3, a viability dye and GMM-loaded CD1B tetramer. C32 glucose monomycolate from Rhodococcus equi was loaded onto the CD1B tetramers. Repertoires were generated with immunoSEQ multiplex PCR, while TCRdb's copy carries only in-frame clones and drops some. The sample shows roughly 59,000 clones, around 86% of them seen only once. Sequenced material: CD1b-GMM tetramer-negative cells sorted from PBMCs. The receptor set was obtained from an adult woman with latent tuberculosis.

The chain uses TRBV5-5 and TRBJ2-7; tentatively, D is TRBD2 (5 bases). The CDR3 loop spans 14 amino acids. Germline assignment: CDR1 SGHKS and CDR2 YYEKEE (reference sequence). The V end lost 4 bases, the J end lost 6 bases, and 17 bases lay between the germline ends. The DNA of the CDR3 is TGTGCCAGCAGCCGGGATCTAAGAAGATCCGAGCAGTACTTC. Translated, it gives CASSRDLRRSEQYF.

This CDR3 is CSVADRGGSYEQYF. DNA for the CDR3: TGCAGCGTTGCGGACAGGGGAGGGTCGTACGAGCAGTACTTC. This chain links TRBV29-1 with TRBJ2-7; 9 nucleotides match TRBD1. The CDR3 length is 14 residues. The germline CDR1 and CDR2 sequences are SQVTM and ANQGSEA. V trimming: 4 bases; J trimming: 4 bases; junction bases outside the gene matches: 8.

V gene TRBV27 combines with J gene TRBJ1-1, with TRBD1 matching 7 bases. The CDR3 is made up of 14 amino acids. Germline lookup yields CDR1 MNHEY and CDR2 SMNVEV (reference sequence). With V trimmed by 2 bases and J by 4 bases, 4 bases remained unmatched. The CDR3 loop reads CASSLDRASTEAFF. CDR3 DNA: TGTGCCAGCAGTTTAGACAGGGCCTCCACTGAAGCTTTCTTT.

This chain uses TRBV19 with TRBJ1-2, with TRBD1 identical over 9 bases. V dropped 1 base and J dropped 5; count of bases not matched to a gene: 2. The germline V gene encodes CDR1 LNHDA and CDR2 SQIVND (reference sequence). CDR3 length: 14 amino acids. The CDR3 loop is CASSIVDRGYGYTF. CDR3 coding DNA: TGTGCCAGTAGTATAGTGGACAGGGGTTATGGCTACACCTTC.

The chain is built from TRBV19 and TRBJ1-6; tentatively, D is TRBD1 (5 bases). Trimming removed 1 base at V and 0 bases at J, with 13 bases between. The CDR3 consists of 18 residues. Germline V gene lookup returns CDR1 LNHDA and CDR2 SQIVND (reference sequence). The CDR3 loop reads CASSIAGGASSYNSPLHF. DNA for the CDR3: TGTGCCAGTAGTATAGCCGGAGGGGCAAGCTCCTATAATTCACCCCTCCACTTT.

The genes are TRBV27 and TRBJ1-5; D possibly corresponds to TRBD1 (5 bases). The CDR3 consists of 15 residues. Germline V CDR1 and CDR2: MNHEY, SMNVEV (reference sequence). V lost 5 bases and J 4 bases, leaving 15 bases between the germline ends. The CDR3 nucleotides read TGTGCCAGCAGTACCTCCAGGGAGGGGAATCAGCCCCAGCATTTT. Residues: CASSTSREGNQPQHF.

The genes are TRBV15 and TRBJ1-1; D is undetermined. V was trimmed by 6 bases and J by 6 bases, leaving 17 bases between them. This CDR3 has 14 amino acids. Germline V CDR1 and CDR2: LNHNV, YYDKDF (reference sequence). In nucleotides, the CDR3 is TGTGCCACCAGGAAGCGAGGGCCCCGCGCTGAAGCTTTCTTT. Its translation is CATRKRGPRAEAFF.

The chain couples TRBV2 to TRBJ2-1; 9 nucleotides line up with TRBD2. The trim removed 2 bases at V and 8 bases at J, leaving 4 bases unmatched. The CDR3 totals 14 residues. Germline lookup yields CDR1 SNHLY and CDR2 FYNNEI. CDR3 amino acids: CASSEILAGHEQFF. CDR3 coding DNA: TGTGCCAGCAGTGAAATACTAGCGGGTCATGAGCAGTTCTTC.

This clone was recorded once. CDR3 amino acids: CASSPSGSQGTGELFF. The CDR3 region has the DNA TGTGCCAGCAGCCCAAGCGGGAGTCAAGGCACCGGGGAGCTGTTTTTT. The chain has TRBV13 and TRBJ2-2; 8 nucleotides align to TRBD2. Germline loops: CDR1 PRHDT, CDR2 FYEKMQ (reference sequence). V shed 5 bases, J shed 4 bases, and the junction held 9 bases outside the gene matches. The CDR3 sequence is 16 residues long.

The chain is built from TRBV28 and TRBJ1-2; 10 nucleotides line up with TRBD1. V lost 6 bases and J lost 4; bases outside the gene matches: 5. The CDR3 contains 14 residues. The germline gives CDR1 MDHEN, CDR2 SYDVKM. The CDR3 DNA reads TGTGCCAGCAGCTGGGGACAGGGGACCTATGGCTACACCTTC. Its translation: CASSWGQGTYGYTF.

J is TRBJ1-1 and V is TRBV7-9; D gene uncertain. Trimming shortened V by 8 bases and J by 7 bases, and 14 bases separated the two germline ends. This CDR3 has 12 residues. Germline CDR1 is SEHNR and CDR2 is FQNEAQ (reference sequence). DNA of the CDR3: TGTGCCAGCCTACGAGGGTCCAATGAAGCTTTCTTT. Translating it yields CASLRGSNEAFF. Drawing the rest from reference TRBV7-9 and TRBJ1-1, the complete variable domain is DTGVSQNPRHKITKRGQNVTFRCDPISEHNRLYWYRQTLGQGPEFLTYFQNEAQLEKSRLLSDRFSAERPKGSFSTLEIQRTEQGDSAMYLCASLRGSNEAFFGQGTRLTVV.

The chain employs TRBV6-1 and TRBJ1-2; 7 bases map to TRBD1. The ends lost 4 bases at V and 4 bases at J; junction bases unmatched: 3. The CDR3 covers 13 residues. Germline V gene data show CDR1 as MNHNS and CDR2 as SASEGT. The CDR3 region is CASSGWTGYGYTF. The CDR3 DNA sequence: TGTGCCAGCAGTGGATGGACAGGCTATGGCTACACCTTC.

The chain has TRBV6-5 and TRBJ1-3, with D maybe TRBD1 (6 bases). V was clipped by 7 bases and J by 0 bases, with 10 bases between them. The CDR3 sequence is 14 residues long. Germline CDR1 and CDR2: MNHEY and SVGAGI. The CDR3 here is CASIDRNSGNTIYF. The CDR3 nucleotides read TGTGCCAGCATCGACAGGAACTCTGGAAACACCATATATTTT.

The chain employs TRBV7-2 and TRBJ2-7; possibly TRBD2 for D (6 bases). This CDR3 is 12 amino acids long. CDR1 SGHTA and CDR2 FQGNSA come from the germline V gene. Trimming left V 4 bases short and J 4 bases short, with 8 bases between. CDR3 amino acids: CASSSGLYEQYF. The CDR3 coding sequence is TGTGCCAGCAGCTCAGGACTATACGAGCAGTACTTC.

The chain carries TRBV28 and TRBJ1-5, with D perhaps TRBD1 (5 bases). The CDR3 loop spans 14 amino acids. V was pared by 7 bases and J by 3 bases, with 13 bases between. From germline, CDR1 is MDHEN and CDR2 SYDVKM. CDR3 in DNA: TGTGCCAGCATTCTGGGGGGGAACAATCAGCCCCAGCATTTT. Translating gives CASILGGNNQPQHF.

CDR3 sequence: CASSKTGTGSYNEQFF. The CDR3 DNA reads TGTGCCAGCAGTAAGACCGGGACAGGGTCCTACAATGAGCAGTTCTTC. The rearrangement joins TRBV27 to TRBJ2-1; 9 nucleotides line up with TRBD1. The CDR3 runs 16 residues. Germline V gives CDR1 MNHEY, CDR2 SMNVEV (reference sequence). The J segment lost 1 base and the V segment lost 5 bases, leaving 6 bases of the junction unmatched.

The rearrangement uses TRBV7-9 and TRBJ2-1, with D maybe TRBD2 (5 bases). V lost 1 base and J lost 9, with 13 bases in between. This CDR3 comprises 14 residues. In germline, CDR1 is SEHNR, CDR2 FQNEAQ (reference sequence). The CDR3 DNA reads TGTGCCAGCAGCTTAGATTCCCAGCGGCCTGAGCAGTTCTTC. Translated, it gives CASSLDSQRPEQFF.

CDR3 loop: CAISPSGPSYEQYF. The CDR3, as DNA: TGTGCCATCAGTCCTAGCGGGCCCTCCTACGAGCAGTACTTC. This chain joins TRBV10-3 and TRBJ2-7; 8 bases align to TRBD2. Unmatched junction bases numbered 3, after V lost 5 bases and J lost 0 bases. Germline lookup yields CDR1 ENHRY and CDR2 SYGVKD. CDR3 length: 14 amino acids.

V gene TRBV19 combines with J gene TRBJ2-1; TRBD2 agrees at 8 bases. V lost 5 bases to trimming and J lost 1 base; unmatched junction nucleotides: 4. The CDR3 length is 15 residues. Germline V gene lookup returns CDR1 LNHDA and CDR2 SQIVND (reference sequence). The CDR3 here is CASSVSGTSYNEQFF. The CDR3 DNA follows: TGTGCCAGTAGTGTTAGCGGGACATCCTACAATGAGCAGTTCTTC.

The CDR3 sequence is CASSLRQGGDEQYF. As DNA, the CDR3 is TGCGCCAGCAGCTTGAGGCAGGGTGGCGACGAGCAGTACTTC. The rearrangement uses TRBV5-1 and TRBJ2-7; possible D gene TRBD1, 5 bases. Per the germline V gene, CDR1 is SGHRS and CDR2 is YFSETQ. The CDR3 has 14 amino acids. Trimming shortened V by 1 base and J by 5 bases, and 13 bases separated the two germline ends.

The genes are TRBV5-1 and TRBJ2-7, with D tentatively TRBD2 (7 bases). The CDR3 is 13 amino acids. Germline values: CDR1 SGHRS, CDR2 YFSETQ. The ends were cut back, 4 bases at V and 2 bases at J, with 10 bases in the middle. The CDR3 is CASSREGAYEQYF. DNA of the CDR3: TGCGCCAGCAGCAGGGAGGGGGCCTACGAGCAGTACTTC.

The rearrangement uses TRBV6-1 and TRBJ2-3; tentative D call: TRBD2 (5 bases). Germline V gene data show CDR1 as MNHNS and CDR2 as SASEGT. This CDR3 has 13 amino acids. The germline V and J ends were trimmed by 5 bases and 2 bases, with 8 bases remaining between them. This CDR3 reads CASSPSPTDTQYF. DNA for the CDR3: TGTGCCAGCAGTCCTAGCCCCACAGATACGCAGTATTTT.

The chain employs TRBV28 and TRBJ2-7, with D perhaps TRBD1 (6 bases). Germline V lookup: CDR1 MDHEN, CDR2 SYDVKM. CDR3 length equals 13 residues. Trimming took 6 bases from V and 5 from J, leaving 14 bases between them. This chain's CDR3 is CASSWDTMHEQYF. As DNA, the CDR3 is TGTGCCAGCAGCTGGGACACGATGCACGAGCAGTACTTC.

The chain uses TRBV4-1 and TRBJ1-2; 8 nucleotides line up with TRBD1. Germline CDR1 and CDR2: MGHRA and YSYEKL. V was pared by 1 base and J by 2 bases, with 6 bases of the junction left unmatched. The CDR3 consists of 16 residues. The CDR3 bases are TGCGCCAGCAGCCAAGGCCTCAGGGGGCCAAACTATGGCTACACCTTC. Protein sequence: CASSQGLRGPNYGYTF.